The clone carrying this TCR beta chain was counted many times. Its antigen is currently unknown. The data derive from a study of CD8 T cells in ankylosing spondylitis. The V end lost 1 base, the J end lost 2 bases, and 9 bases lay between the germline ends. The germline V gene encodes CDR1 SGHRS and CDR2 YFSETQ. CDR3 length: 14 residues. Quantitative molecular-barcoded 5'-RACE generated the TCR beta libraries. Each CDR3 protein is one row after TCRdb ran MiXCR on the 5' RACE reads. Among under 150,000 distinct CDR3 sequences, approximately 14% were seen once, and the ten largest hold under 3%. Study results and limitations: In ankylosing spondylitis patients, matched synovial fluid reportedly showed significant enrichment of disease-linked clones.

The rearrangement uses TRBV5-1 and TRBJ1-2, with D possibly matching TRBD1 (5 bases). The TCR comes from a female donor with ankylosing spondylitis or in good health (not recorded which). The sample consisted of blood, either unsorted or a sorted T cell fraction (not recorded which). The CDR3 protein is CASSLSGANYGYTF. CDR3 nucleotide sequence: TGCGCCAGCAGCTTGTCCGGGGCAAACTATGGCTACACCTTC.